A single sample gave rise to the 28 T cell receptor beta chains below, sequenced in a study of regulatory and conventional T cells in RAG deficiency. Blood CD4+ CD25-low CD127-high conventional T cells supplied the genomic DNA template. TCRdb keeps only in-frame clones here, not all; method: immunoSEQ multiplex PCR. The repertoire holds under 45,000 clones, with 76% as singletons. These data were also reused for a study on regulatory T cells. That publication notes: Amplification used 52 TRBV primers and 13 TRBJ primers.

The sequenced material came from CD4+ effector T cells sorted from blood. The receptors shown here come from a human donor in good health.

This clone was detected only a few times. This rearrangement joins TRBV4-1 to TRBJ2-1; TRBD2 matches at 8 bases. The germline V gene has CDR1 MGHRA and CDR2 YSYEKL. The CDR3 runs 15 residues. Trimming at V came to 4 bases and at J to 6 bases, leaving 8 bases not matched to a gene. CDR3 bases: TGCGCCAGCAGCCTCGCGGGGGGCCGGGGCAATGAGCAGTTCTTC. It yields the protein CASSLAGGRGNEQFF.

The chain combines TRBV5-1 with TRBJ1-5, with 7 bases that match TRBD1. Germline CDR1 is SGHRS and CDR2 is YFSETQ. V lost 4 bases to trimming and J lost 2 bases; unmatched junction nucleotides: 3. This CDR3 is built from 14 residues. This CDR3 is CASSRQGGNQPQHF. The CDR3 coding sequence is TGCGCCAGCAGCCGACAGGGAGGCAATCAGCCCCAGCATTTT.

This chain joins TRBV7-2 and TRBJ2-4; the D is unclear. The CDR3 has 13 amino acids. Germline values: CDR1 SGHTA, CDR2 FQGNSA. V was cut by 1 base and J by 6 bases, with 7 bases left in between. CDR3 sequence reads: CASSLGASNIQYF. The DNA for the CDR3 is TGTGCCAGCAGCTTAGGAGCTTCAAACATTCAGTACTTC.

This clone has more than one count but fewer than ten. Sequence at one end of the junction differs from germline and may be a read error. The V gene is TRBV2, the J gene TRBJ1-2; D uncertain. CDR1 and CDR2 (germline): SNHLY, FYNNEI. This CDR3 is 10 amino acids long. The DNA for the CDR3 is TGTGCCAGCTCATTGGACCGACCCTACTTC. Translated: CASSLDRPYF. Filled out from reference TRBV2 and TRBJ1-2, the complete variable domain reads EPEVTQTPSHQVTQMGQEVILRCVPISNHLYFYWYRQILGQKVEFLVSFYNNEISEKSEIFDDQFSVERPDGSNFTLKIRSTKLEDSAMYFCASSLDRPYFGSGTRLTVV.

This clone was observed a handful of times. V gene TRBV27 combines with J gene TRBJ1-4; D unclear. V was pared by 1 base and J by 5 bases, with 8 bases between. The V gene's germline CDR1 is MNHEY and CDR2 SMNVEV (reference sequence). The CDR3 sequence is 14 residues long. The CDR3 protein is CASSLFPRNEKLFF. In nucleotides, the CDR3 is TGTGCCAGCAGTTTATTCCCAAGGAATGAAAAACTGTTTTTT.

V is TRBV30 and J is TRBJ1-2; TRBD1 is a possible D gene (6 bases). Trimming took off 3 bases at V and 5 bases at J, with 19 bases between the two ends. This CDR3 region has 15 residues. In germline, CDR1 is GTSNPN, CDR2 SVGIG (reference sequence). The CDR3 DNA is TGTGCCTGGAGCCCAGGCTTCAGGGGAAGTTATGGCTACACCTTC. The encoded protein is CAWSPGFRGSYGYTF.

The chain is built from TRBV11-2 and TRBJ1-1; tentative D call: TRBD1 (5 bases). CDR3 size: 15 residues. Trimming removed 6 bases at V and 3 bases at J, with 17 bases between. CDR1 is SGHAT and CDR2 is FQNNGV in the germline V gene. CDR3 nucleotides: TGTGCCAGCAGACCCTTGGACGGGACTGACACTGAAGCTTTCTTT. Protein: CASRPLDGTDTEAFF.

The CDR3: CASSSDSWSRNYGYTF. The CDR3 DNA sequence: TGTGCCAGCAGCTCGGACTCCTGGAGCCGTAACTATGGCTACACCTTC. The chain employs TRBV5-6 and TRBJ1-2; no firm D call. Trimming shortened V by 3 bases and J by 1 base, and 16 bases separated the two germline ends. Per the germline V gene, CDR1 is SGHDT and CDR2 is YYEEEE. This CDR3 has 16 residues.

This clone was seen a few times. The chain joins TRBV27 to TRBJ1-5, with D perhaps TRBD1 (5 bases). Trimming took off 5 bases at V and 4 bases at J, with 12 bases between the two ends. This CDR3 region has 14 residues. Germline V lookup: CDR1 MNHEY, CDR2 SMNVEV (reference sequence). The CDR3 spells CASSGGTGNQPQHF. For the CDR3, the DNA is TGTGCCAGCAGTGGGGGGACTGGTAATCAGCCCCAGCATTTT.

The V call is TRBV7-2, the J call TRBJ1-4; D is undetermined. From germline, CDR1 is SGHTA and CDR2 FQGNSA. V lost 2 bases and J lost 5, with 15 bases in between. This CDR3 is 16 amino acids long. The CDR3 nucleotides read TGTGCCAGCAGCTTACGTTTCGCGGGTTGGAATGAAAAACTGTTTTTT. Translation gives CASSLRFAGWNEKLFF.

This clone was found a few times. The V and J genes are TRBV7-3 and TRBJ2-2; no firm D call. The CDR3 is 16 amino acids. Trimming pared 2 bases from V and 0 bases from J, leaving 10 bases between. The germline V gene has CDR1 SGHTA and CDR2 FQGTGA. CDR3 DNA: TGTGCCAGCAGCTTAGGCAGGAGCGCGAACACCGGGGAGCTGTTTTTT. The encoded protein is CASSLGRSANTGELFF.

V and J are TRBV2 and TRBJ2-2; 9 positions match TRBD1. V trimming: 3 bases; J trimming: 7 bases; junction bases outside the gene matches: 9. The CDR3 is 16 amino acids. Germline CDR1 is SNHLY and CDR2 is FYNNEI. The CDR3 nucleotides read TGTGCCAGCAGTGACGCCGGGACAGGGAAGGGCGGGGAGCTGTTTTTT. Its protein product is CASSDAGTGKGGELFF.

The chain joins TRBV5-1 to TRBJ2-3; 9 bases align to TRBD1. V shed 3 bases and J 6 bases; nucleotides not matched to a gene: 5. The germline V gene encodes CDR1 SGHRS and CDR2 YFSETQ. The length of the CDR3 is 14 residues. CDR3 residues: CASSSGTGRDTQYF. In nucleotides, the CDR3 is TGCGCCAGCAGCTCAGGGACAGGGAGGGATACGCAGTATTTT.

The gene calls are TRBV4-2 and TRBJ2-3; no reliable D call. Trimming left V 5 bases short and J 0 bases short, with 6 bases between. The CDR3 consists of 13 residues. The germline V gene encodes CDR1 LGHNA and CDR2 YNFKEQ. CDR3 in DNA: TGTGCCAGCAGCAGGCAGAGCACAGATACGCAGTATTTT. Its protein is CASSRQSTDTQYF.

This clone came up once. This chain connects TRBV7-2 to TRBJ2-1, with 9 bases fitting TRBD1. Trimming cost V 2 bases and J 8 bases; bases outside gene matches: 7. The CDR3 totals 15 residues. Looked up from germline, CDR1 is SGHTA and CDR2 is FQGNSA. The CDR3 reads CASSLLGQGGDEQFF. As DNA, the CDR3 is TGTGCCAGCAGCTTATTGGGACAGGGTGGCGATGAGCAGTTCTTC.

V gene TRBV5-4 combines with J gene TRBJ2-1; D is possibly TRBD2 (6 bases). Per the germline V gene, CDR1 is SGHNT and CDR2 is YYREEE (reference sequence). V lost 3 bases, J lost 1 base, and 14 bases lay in between. CDR3 length: 16 residues. CDR3 coding DNA: TGTGCCAGCAGCTCGAATACAGGAGGGTCCTACAATGAGCAGTTCTTC. Residues: CASSSNTGGSYNEQFF. The whole variable domain, filled in from reference TRBV5-4 and TRBJ2-1, reads ETGVTQSPTHLIKTRGQQVTLRCSSQSGHNTVSWYQQALGQGPQFIFQYYREEENGRGNFPPRFSGLQFPNYSSELNVNALELDDSALYLCASSSNTGGSYNEQFFGPGTRLTVL.

This clone was seen a few times. This sequence joins TRBV19 and TRBJ2-2; 7 bases are shared with TRBD2. The CDR3 spans 16 residues. Germline trimming cut 4 bases from V and 7 bases from J; bases unmatched to any gene: 12. CDR1 is LNHDA and CDR2 is SQIVND in the germline V gene (reference sequence). CDR3 sequence reads: CASSRSSGVILGELFF. The DNA for the CDR3 is TGTGCCAGTAGTAGATCGAGCGGGGTTATCCTCGGGGAGCTGTTTTTT.

A few counts support this clone. The V and J genes are TRBV5-1 and TRBJ2-3, with TRBD1 identical over 8 bases. The CDR3 spans 15 residues. Germline V gene sequence: CDR1 SGHRS, CDR2 YFSETQ. Trimming took 4 bases from V and 4 from J; bases not matched to a gene: 8. For the CDR3, the DNA is TGCGCCAGCAGCCCCGACAGGGGTGTGGCAGATACGCAGTATTTT. It codes for CASSPDRGVADTQYF.

The chain carries TRBV14 and TRBJ1-6, with 7 bases aligning to TRBD1. Trimming cost V 1 base and J 3 bases; bases outside gene matches: 9. The CDR3 has 18 residues. Germline CDR1 is SGHDN and CDR2 is FVKESK. The CDR3 reads CASSQGFLAGGYNSPLHF. As DNA, the CDR3 is TGTGCCAGCAGCCAAGGGTTTCTTGCAGGGGGCTATAATTCACCCCTCCACTTT.

This chain links TRBV5-1 with TRBJ1-6, with D perhaps matching TRBD1 (5 bases). CDR1 SGHRS and CDR2 YFSETQ come from the germline V gene. Trimming removed 6 bases from V and 3 bases from J, with 13 bases in between. The CDR3 consists of 15 residues. In DNA, the CDR3 is TGCGCCAGCACCGAAGGGGCGGGCTATAATTCACCCCTCCACTTT. Protein product: CASTEGAGYNSPLHF.

The chain employs TRBV7-9 and TRBJ2-5; 8 bases are a match to TRBD1. Per germline, CDR1 SEHNR and CDR2 FQNEAQ (reference sequence). This CDR3 spans 15 amino acids. Germline trimming cut 5 bases from V and 5 bases from J; bases unmatched to any gene: 10. The CDR3 nucleotides read TGTGCCAGCAGCCCAAGGACAGGGCGGGCGGAGACCCAGTACTTC. Translating it yields CASSPRTGRAETQYF. Full variable domain (rest looked up from reference TRBV7-9 and TRBJ2-5): DTGVSQNPRHKITKRGQNVTFRCDPISEHNRLYWYRQTLGQGPEFLTYFQNEAQLEKSRLLSDRFSAERPKGSFSTLEIQRTEQGDSAMYLCASSPRTGRAETQYFGPGTRLLVL.

This sequence joins TRBV6-5 and TRBJ1-1; D gene uncertain. From germline, CDR1 is MNHEY and CDR2 SVGAGI. CDR3 length: 14 amino acids. V was shortened by 4 bases and J by 0 bases, with 9 bases between the two germline ends. CDR3: CASSSHTLNTEAFF. The CDR3 DNA reads as TGTGCCAGCAGTTCTCATACTTTGAACACTGAAGCTTTCTTT.

This clone is a singleton in its sample. The chain has TRBV5-1 and TRBJ1-1; TRBD1 matches 10 bases. CDR1 and CDR2 from the germline V gene are SGHRS and YFSETQ. J gave up 5 bases and V 0 bases, and 7 bases lay outside the gene matches. CDR3 length: 16 amino acids. The CDR3 bases are TGCGCCAGCAGCTTGGCCGACAGGGGGCTGAGAACTGAAGCTTTCTTT. This translates into CASSLADRGLRTEAFF.

This clone was detected only a few times. The chain links TRBV27 to TRBJ1-6; D unclear. With 2 bases removed from V and 2 bases from J, the gap between germline ends came to 1 base. The CDR3 is 13 amino acids. The germline V gene encodes CDR1 MNHEY and CDR2 SMNVEV (reference sequence). In DNA, the CDR3 is TGTGCCAGCAGTTTAACCTATAATTCACCCCTCCACTTT. Translated: CASSLTYNSPLHF.

The rearrangement joins TRBV5-8 to TRBJ1-2; no clear D. Trimming shortened V by 1 base and J by 5 bases, and 6 bases separated the two germline ends. CDR1 and CDR2 from the germline V gene are SGHTS and YDEGEE. CDR3 length: 12 amino acids. The CDR3 here is CASSLFPYGYTF. In DNA form, the CDR3 reads TGTGCCAGCAGCTTGTTCCCGTATGGCTACACCTTC.

The rearrangement links TRBV6-6 to TRBJ1-2; tentative D call: TRBD1 (6 bases). V lost 6 bases and J 4 bases, leaving 15 bases between the germline ends. Germline V gene lookup returns CDR1 MNHNY and CDR2 SVGAGI (reference sequence). The length of the CDR3 is 14 residues. CDR3 sequence reads: CASSLQGPLYGYTF. The CDR3 bases are TGTGCCAGCAGCCTGCAGGGGCCGCTCTATGGCTACACCTTC.

The chain links TRBV6-5 to TRBJ1-1, with D unresolved. The CDR3 is 14 residues long. V lost 5 bases and J 1 base, leaving 11 bases between the germline ends. Germline CDR1 is MNHEY and CDR2 is SVGAGI. The CDR3 DNA sequence: TGTGCCAGCAGTCCCGGACGCAAGAACACTGAAGCTTTCTTT. This gives the protein CASSPGRKNTEAFF.

J is TRBJ2-1 and V is TRBV5-1, with 15 bases identical to TRBD2. Germline V lookup: CDR1 SGHRS, CDR2 YFSETQ. This CDR3 is 17 amino acids long. After removal of 4 bases from V and 3 bases from J, the junction contained 5 bases not matched to a gene. CDR3 sequence: CASSPGLAGGFYNEQFF. As DNA, the CDR3 is TGCGCCAGCAGCCCCGGACTAGCGGGGGGGTTCTACAATGAGCAGTTCTTC.